These T cell receptor beta chains were read from a single sample in a study of monozygotic twins with cystic fibrosis. Assay used: immunoSEQ multiplex PCR; TCRdb lists only in-frame clones, some missing. The table includes some 33,000 clones, 75% to 95% detected once. The sequencing input was blood. Receptors were obtained from a boy aged 2 to 10 with cystic fibrosis. Both conserved end residues are part of each CDR3. D genes are given only for firm matches. Clone sizes are given selectively: once, few, many, or a class where the clone is expanded.

d_call | j_call | cdr3_length | clone_size | v_call | cdr3_nt | cdr3_aa
NA | TRBJ1-2 | 16 | NA | TRBV4-3 | TGCGCCAGCAGCCAAGATAAGGACAGAGCCCGTCGGGGCTACACCTTC | CASSQDKDRARRGYTF
NA | TRBJ1-4 | 15 | once | TRBV7-9 | TGTGCCAGCAGCTCACTCGGGGGGGAGGATGAAAAACTGTTTTTT | CASSSLGGEDEKLFF
NA | TRBJ2-1 | 14 | NA | TRBV11-3 | TGTGCCAGCAGCTTAGGCCGGACTGAGAATGAGCAGTTCTTC | CASSLGRTENEQFF
TRBD2 | TRBJ2-1 | 16 | NA | TRBV5-4 | TGTGCCAGCAGCGCCGGCTGGGCGGGGGGTTCTTATGAGCAGTTCTTC | CASSAGWAGGSYEQFF
NA | TRBJ2-3 | 14 | NA | TRBV29-1 | TGCAGCGCCAAGGGCGGAGGGGATACAGATACGCAGTATTTT | CSAKGGGDTDTQYF
TRBD2 | TRBJ2-3 | 15 | NA | TRBV4-1 | TGCGCCAGCAGCCAAGATATTACGGGGGGGGGTACGCAGTATTTT | CASSQDITGGGTQYF
TRBD1 | TRBJ1-1 | 15 | NA | TRBV19 | TGTGCCAGTAGTATAGGCAGGGGGCGGATAACTGAAGCTTTCTTT | CASSIGRGRITEAFF
TRBD1 | TRBJ1-1 | 14 | NA | TRBV5-1 | TGCGCCAGCATAGAGACAGGGCCCTTAGGTGAAGCTTTCTTT | CASIETGPLGEAFF
NA | TRBJ1-1 | 16 | NA | TRBV7-3 | TGTGCCAGCAGCTTAGGGGGAATTGGGATGAACACTGAAGCTTTCTTT | CASSLGGIGMNTEAFF
NA | TRBJ2-2 | 15 | NA | TRBV7-8 | TGTGCCAGCAGCTTAGCTTCTAGAGTCACCGGGGAGCTGTTTTTT | CASSLASRVTGELFF
TRBD2 | TRBJ2-7 | 8 | NA | TRBV29-1 | TGCAGCGCCGGGGGGGGTCTCTTC | CSAGGGLF
NA | TRBJ2-5 | 15 | NA | TRBV5-4 | TGTGCCAGCAACTTCGTGGGGCGGGGTGAAGAGACCCAGTACTTC | CASNFVGRGEETQYF
TRBD1 | TRBJ1-1 | 15 | NA | TRBV27 | TGTGCCAGCAAACTCGGACAGGGAATGAACACTGAAGCTTTCTTT | CASKLGQGMNTEAFF
NA | TRBJ1-6 | 14 | once | TRBV9 | TGTGCCAGCAGCGTAGTCACAGAGAATTCACCCCTCCACTTT | CASSVVTENSPLHF
TRBD1 | TRBJ1-1 | 14 | NA | TRBV7-9 | TGTGCCAGCAGCCCAAGGACAGGGGGATTTGAAGCTTTCTTT | CASSPRTGGFEAFF
TRBD2 | TRBJ2-7 | 15 | NA | TRBV6-5 | TGTGCCAGCAGTTACTCTAGCGGGGGCTCCTACGAGCAGTACTTC | CASSYSSGGSYEQYF
TRBD1 | TRBJ1-4 | 19 | NA | TRBV5-6 | TGTGCCAGCAGCTTGGTAGGGGACAGGGGAGGTTTGACTAATGAAAAACTGTTTTTT | CASSLVGDRGGLTNEKLFF
TRBD1 | TRBJ2-5 | 16 | once | TRBV7-9 | TGTGCCAGCAGCTTCCGGACAGGGGGCGCGGAAGAGACCCAGTACTTC | CASSFRTGGAEETQYF
NA | TRBJ2-7 | 16 | NA | TRBV2 | TGTGCCAGCAGCGACAGGTGGCACCTTAAATCCTACGAGCAGTACTTC | CASSDRWHLKSYEQYF
TRBD1 | TRBJ2-1 | 16 | NA | TRBV4-2 | TGTGCCAGCAGCCAAGTCGTCGGGACAGGGGAAAGTGAGCAGTTCTTC | CASSQVVGTGESEQFF
NA | TRBJ2-3 | 15 | NA | TRBV25-1 | TGTGCCAGCAGTGATCAGGGGGGGAGCACAGATACGCAGTATTTT | CASSDQGGSTDTQYF
NA | TRBJ2-7 | 14 | NA | TRBV27 | TGTGCCAGCAGTCCCTCGCGGGGAGGCTACGAGCAGTACTTC | CASSPSRGGYEQYF
TRBD2 | TRBJ2-7 | 16 | once | TRBV2 | TGTGCCAGCAGTGGGACTAGCGGGGGGCGCTCCTACGAGCAGTACTTC | CASSGTSGGRSYEQYF
NA | TRBJ2-1 | 13 | NA | TRBV9 | TGTGCCAGCAGCGTGGCGGAACCCAATGAGCAGTTCTTC | CASSVAEPNEQFF
NA | TRBJ2-7 | 12 | NA | TRBV5-1 | TGCGCCAGCAGCTTGGGGGGCCAGGAGCAGTACTTC | CASSLGGQEQYF
TRBD1 | TRBJ1-1 | 14 | NA | TRBV2 | TGTGCCAGCAGGCGTACGACAGGGGATGGTGAAGCTTTCTTT | CASRRTTGDGEAFF
NA | TRBJ2-7 | 15 | NA | TRBV5-1 | TGCGCCAGCAGTTCCGGGACACGGACCTCCTACGAGCAGTACTTC | CASSSGTRTSYEQYF
NA | TRBJ1-3 | 16 | NA | TRBV18 | TGTGCCAGCTCAAACACAGGAGGGGATCCTGGAAACACCATATATTTT | CASSNTGGDPGNTIYF